The sample holds a few counts of the clone carrying this T cell receptor beta chain. Its specificity is not known. These data belong to a study of T-cell memory formation after mild COVID-19. Findings of the study overall: There were some responding clones in pre-infection memory, which suggested that cross-reactive memory had joined.

Via MiXCR, TCRdb re-called the 5' RACE reads, giving one row per CDR3 protein. The sample lists around 510,000 distinct CDR3 sequences; less than 25% were seen once. Sequencing was carried out using PBMCs or a T cell subset sorted from them (not recorded which). The sequence came from an adult woman who had mild COVID-19 (a few samples of this study predate the infection). Cell type and time point are not known.

CDR3 sequence: CSARGTDSSNQPQHF. DNA of the CDR3: TGCAGTGCTAGGGGGACAGATTCTAGCAATCAGCCCCAGCATTTT. The chain joins TRBV20-1 to TRBJ1-5; 7 bases fit TRBD1. Germline CDR1 DFQATT, CDR2 SNEGSKA (reference sequence). The CDR3 has 15 amino acids. The trim removed 3 bases at V and 0 bases at J, leaving 5 bases unmatched.